This TCR beta chain was profiled in a study of response to subunit inactivated influenza vaccine. The V end lost 2 bases, the J end lost 5 bases, and 9 bases lay between the germline ends. From germline, CDR1 is SGHRS and CDR2 YFSETQ. There are 13 residues in the CDR3. Findings of the study overall: There was a suggestion from the authors that each seasonal influenza vaccination recruits few new T cells.

MiXCR was run by TCRdb on the RT-PCR reads, yielding one entry per CDR3 protein. Of hundreds of thousands of distinct CDR3 sequences in the sample, approximately 13% were seen once. At least ten counts were recorded for this clonotype. Its antigen is not known. The chain links TRBV5-1 to TRBJ2-3; no firm D call. This clonotype was sampled from a man in his fifties or sixties who received an inactivated influenza vaccine. Sequences were derived from PBMCs from blood, sampled 14 to 15 days before vaccination. CDR3 protein: CASSFLVGDTQYF. The CDR3 DNA follows: TGCGCCAGCAGCTTCTTAGTTGGAGATACGCAGTATTTT.